Listed below are T cell receptor beta chains from one sample, sequenced in a study of blood T cells in healthy people across ages. TCRdb re-called the 5' RACE reads through MiXCR, storing one row per CDR3 protein. The sample lists roughly 1.6 million distinct CDR3 sequences, around 36% occurring once. The sample consisted of blood. These TCRs come from a woman between 25 and 40 years old in good health. Both conserved end residues are part of each CDR3. D genes are given only for firm matches. The size field is filled for only some rows; it gives once, few, many or a size class.

V	J	D	size	DNA	CDR3
TRBV12-3/TRBV12-4	TRBJ1-2	NA	NA	TGTGCCAGCAGTCCCGGGACTTTGGGTGGCTACACCTTC	CASSPGTLGGYTF
TRBV28	TRBJ2-5	NA	few	TGTGCCAGCAGTAAAATCGACAGGACTCAAGAGACCCAGTACTTC	CASSKIDRTQETQYF
TRBV20-1	TRBJ2-3	NA	few	TGCAGTGCTAGAAGTCTCGGGGAAGATACAGATACGCAGTATTTT	CSARSLGEDTDTQYF
TRBV9	TRBJ2-5	TRBD2	few	TGTGCCAGCAGCCATGGCGGGGGGGCTGTGGAGACCCAGTACTTC	CASSHGGGAVETQYF
TRBV12-3/TRBV12-4	TRBJ2-3	NA	NA	TGTGCCAGCAGTCCCGGGCAGAGAGCAGATGCGCAGTATTTT	CASSPGQRADAQYF
TRBV28	TRBJ2-7	TRBD2	NA	TGTGCCAGCCACCGGAGGGGAGGGAACTCCTACGAGCAGTACTTC	CASHRRGGNSYEQYF
TRBV7-9	TRBJ2-3	NA	few	TGTGCCAGCAGCCTAGGCCCGCCACCCGGTACGCAGTATTTT	CASSLGPPPGTQYF
TRBV20-1	TRBJ2-7	NA	NA	TGCAGTGCTAGAGATTATAGGGGATTCTACGAGCAGTACTTC	CSARDYRGFYEQYF
TRBV20-1	TRBJ2-7	TRBD1	few	TGCAGTGCTCGGACAGGAACCTTCTACGAGCAGTACTTC	CSARTGTFYEQYF
TRBV20-1	TRBJ2-1	TRBD1	few	TGCAGTGCTGGCCGCCCCGGGACAGGGAGGTGTGTAGAGCAGTTCTTC	CSAGRPGTGRCVEQFF
TRBV6-5	TRBJ1-6	NA	NA	TGTGCCAGCAGTTACTCAGCGACCAGCTCTTCACCCCTCCACTTT	CASSYSATSSSPLHF
TRBV11-1	TRBJ2-7	TRBD1	once	TGTGCCAGCAGCTTAGCGATGACAGGGGTTGAGCAGTACTTC	CASSLAMTGVEQYF
TRBV7-2	TRBJ1-1	NA	NA	TGTGCCAGCACGCGACAGGCGAACACTGAAGCTTTCTTT	CASTRQANTEAFF
TRBV30	TRBJ1-1	NA	NA	TGTGCCTGGGTAGGGGAAACTGAAGCTTTCTTT	CAWVGETEAFF
TRBV20-1	TRBJ1-5	NA	NA	TGCAGTGCCCCTCCCAGGGCGGATCAGCCCCAGCATTTT	CSAPPRADQPQHF
TRBV29-1	TRBJ1-5	TRBD1	NA	TGCAGCGTCTTGACAGGGAGGAACGATCAGCCCCAGCATTTT	CSVLTGRNDQPQHF
TRBV4-1	TRBJ2-7	NA	few	TGCGCCAGCAGCCAAGTATACCGCTCCCCTCACTACGAGCAGTACTTC	CASSQVYRSPHYEQYF
TRBV7-2	TRBJ1-1	NA	few	TGTGCCAGCAGCTTATATCGCGACGCTGAAGCTTTCTTT	CASSLYRDAEAFF
TRBV25-1	TRBJ2-7	TRBD1	NA	TGTGCCAGCAGTGAATCTCTGGGACAGGGTTCCTACGAGCAGTACTTC	CASSESLGQGSYEQYF
TRBV6-5	TRBJ1-2	TRBD1	few	TGTGCCAGCAGTTCGAGGACAGGGGGAGACTATGGCTACACCTTC	CASSSRTGGDYGYTF
TRBV12-3/TRBV12-4	TRBJ1-4	TRBD1	few	TGTGCCAGCAGTCCAGAGGGACAGGGGGATGAAAAACTGTTTTTT	CASSPEGQGDEKLFF
TRBV11-2	TRBJ2-3	NA	many	TGTGCCAGCAGCGCCGCAGCAGATACGCAGTATTTT	CASSAAADTQYF
TRBV29-1	TRBJ2-3	TRBD2	few	TGCAGCGTTGAAGGTCTAGCGGGAGGGGTGAGCACAGATACGCAGTATTTT	CSVEGLAGGVSTDTQYF
TRBV2	TRBJ2-3	TRBD2	few	TGCGCCAGCAGTGGGACTAGCGGGGATACGCAGTATTTT	CASSGTSGDTQYF
TRBV20-1	TRBJ2-7	NA	few	TGCAGTGCTACTCGTACTAGTTCCTACGAGCAGTACTTC	CSATRTSSYEQYF
TRBV6-2/TRBV6-3	TRBJ2-2	NA	NA	TGTGCCAGCAGTTACGGGTTCCCAGGGGCCGGGGAGCTGTTTTTT	CASSYGFPGAGELFF
TRBV5-6	TRBJ1-1	NA	NA	TGTGCCAGCAGCCCGGCGGGCTCGAACACTGAAGCTTTCTTT	CASSPAGSNTEAFF
TRBV29-1	TRBJ2-7	TRBD2	NA	TGCAGCGTCCGGAAGGGGGCTAGCGGGAAGGATAGAGAGCAGTACTTC	CSVRKGASGKDREQYF
TRBV7-8	TRBJ1-2	TRBD1	NA	TGTGCCAGCAGCTCCGACGGCGGGACAGGGTATGACTATGGCTACACCTTC	CASSSDGGTGYDYGYTF
TRBV27	TRBJ2-3	NA	many	TGTGCCAGCAGTTTATGGGGCACGGCAGGGACAGATACGCAGTATTTT	CASSLWGTAGTDTQYF
TRBV5-6	TRBJ1-2	NA	NA	TGTGCCAGCAGCTTGGAAGGGACGGGGTCAACCTCTAACTATGGCTACACCTTC	CASSLEGTGSTSNYGYTF
TRBV6-2/TRBV6-3	TRBJ2-1	TRBD2	NA	TGTGCCAGCAGCGGGGGGTCTTACCCGCCCCATGCTGAGCAGTTCTTC	CASSGGSYPPHAEQFF
TRBV20-1	TRBJ2-7	NA	NA	TGCAGTGCCCCGGACAGCCGTACCTACGAGCAGTACTTC	CSAPDSRTYEQYF
TRBV14	TRBJ1-1	NA	NA	TGTGCCAGCAGCCAAGTAGACGGGTTCACTGAAGCTTTCTTT	CASSQVDGFTEAFF
TRBV12-3/TRBV12-4	TRBJ1-1	NA	NA	TGTGCCAGCAGGACCTCAGGGAACACTGAAGCTTTCTTT	CASRTSGNTEAFF
TRBV5-5	TRBJ1-2	TRBD1	few	TGTGCCAGCAGCTTGGGGCAGGGGGCGGTTGTCTACTATGGCTACACCTTC	CASSLGQGAVVYYGYTF
TRBV21-1	TRBJ1-2	NA	NA	TGTGCCAGCAGCAAAGCGCTTTTAGGGGGGGGACAGGGGAGTTTCCACTATGGCTACACCTTC	CASSKALLGGGQGSFHYGYTF
TRBV29-1	TRBJ2-1	NA	many	TGCAGCGTTGAGGGGATCTCATCCCACAATGAGCAGTTCTTC	CSVEGISSHNEQFF
TRBV20-1	TRBJ2-1	TRBD2	few	TGCAGTGCTAGAGAATCAGGTGGGCGACTTTTCGGGAGGTTGAATGAGCAGTTCTTC	CSARESGGRLFGRLNEQFF
TRBV4-1	TRBJ1-5	TRBD1	NA	TGCGCCAGCAGCCAAACAGGGGTCTTAAATCAGCCCCAGCATTTT	CASSQTGVLNQPQHF
TRBV6-1	TRBJ2-6	TRBD2	NA	TGTGCCAGTACTTTAAGCGGGGGATCTGGGGCCAACGTCCTGACTTTC	CASTLSGGSGANVLTF
TRBV24-1	TRBJ2-4	TRBD1	NA	TGTGCCACCAGTGATGGGGACAGGTCCCTAGCCAAAAACATTCAGTACTTC	CATSDGDRSLAKNIQYF